Listed here are 26 T cell receptor beta chains from one sample, sequenced in a study of human T cells and chemical hapten exposure. Time point specified: patch test 2, 6 weeks after DPC sensitization. Stated treatment: therapeutic diphenylcyclopropenone sensitization with weekly scalp DPC. TCRdb analysed the RACE reads with MiXCR anew, one entry per CDR3 protein. The sample shows under 90,000 distinct CDR3 sequences, about 8% of them seen only once. The input for sequencing was whole blood, taken in connection with sensitization to the hapten diphenylcyclopropenone (DPC). All receptors derive from a woman aged 50 to 65 with alopecia areata. Some clones in this sample may be carry-over from other donors' samples.

The genes are TRBV11-2 and TRBJ2-7; 10 positions agree with TRBD2. The CDR3 is 15 amino acids. Germline V gene sequence: CDR1 SGHAT, CDR2 FQNNGV. Unmatched junction bases numbered 8, after V lost 5 bases and J lost 4 bases. CDR3 protein: CASSPRSSGSYEQYF. The CDR3 DNA follows: TGTGCCAGCAGCCCCCGGTCTAGCGGGAGTTACGAGCAGTACTTC.

This chain links TRBV30 with TRBJ2-2; perhaps TRBD2 as D (6 bases). The V gene lost 2 bases and the J gene lost 1 base, with 14 bases spanning the gap. The CDR3 runs to 16 residues. The germline gives CDR1 GTSNPN, CDR2 SVGIG (reference sequence). CDR3 loop: CAWSRGTRLNTGELFF. CDR3 DNA sequence: TGTGCCTGGAGTCGGGGGACCAGGCTGAACACCGGGGAGCTGTTTTTT.

This clonotype came up many times. The rearrangement uses TRBV6-6 and TRBJ1-1; 11 nucleotides match TRBD1. The J segment lost 3 bases and the V segment lost 6 bases, leaving 9 bases of the junction unmatched. There are 16 residues in the CDR3. CDR1 is MNHNY, CDR2 SVGAGI, per germline (reference sequence). CDR3 in amino acids: CASSPGQGATHTEAFF. CDR3 nucleotides: TGTGCCAGCAGCCCAGGACAGGGGGCAACCCACACTGAAGCTTTCTTT.

The V call is TRBV5-6, the J call TRBJ2-6, with D unclear. Trimming took 2 bases from V and 0 from J, leaving 9 bases between them. This CDR3 is 16 amino acids long. Germline V gene lookup returns CDR1 SGHDT and CDR2 YYEEEE. In nucleotides, the CDR3 is TGTGCCAGCAGCTTAGGGCTGATCTCTGGGGCCAACGTCCTGACTTTC. Translated: CASSLGLISGANVLTF.

This clonotype was found a few times. The chain links TRBV27 to TRBJ2-3; D is possibly TRBD2 (6 bases). The V gene's germline CDR1 is MNHEY and CDR2 SMNVEV (reference sequence). Trimming took off 5 bases at V and 3 bases at J, with 9 bases between the two ends. The CDR3 runs 13 residues. CDR3 sequence: CASSALATDTQYF. The CDR3 DNA reads as TGTGCCAGCAGTGCGCTAGCGACAGATACGCAGTATTTT.

This clonotype has ten or more counts. This chain joins TRBV29-1 and TRBJ2-1; a possible D gene is TRBD1 (5 bases). V lost 0 bases and J 2 bases, leaving 14 bases between the germline ends. This CDR3 region has 16 residues. Germline V gene data show CDR1 as SQVTM and CDR2 as ANQGSEA. The DNA for the CDR3 is TGCAGCGTTGAAGAGGGTGGGGCGAAAGCCTACAATGAGCAGTTCTTC. It specifies CSVEEGGAKAYNEQFF.

The chain links TRBV7-2 to TRBJ1-6, with D possibly matching TRBD1 (5 bases). Trimming cost V 5 bases and J 10 bases, with 21 bases left between them. CDR3 length: 16 residues. The germline CDR1 and CDR2 sequences are SGHTA and FQGNSA. CDR3 sequence (DNA): TGTGCCAGCAGCCCCACCGCCTCCAGGGCAGTGTCACCCCTCCACTTT. Its translation is CASSPTASRAVSPLHF.

V usage is TRBV7-9 and J usage is TRBJ1-1; TRBD1 matches 11 bases. With 5 bases clipped from V and 5 bases from J, the junction kept 4 bases outside the gene matches. Germline CDR1 reads SEHNR; CDR2 reads FQNEAQ (reference sequence). The CDR3 has 14 residues. For the CDR3, the DNA is TGTGCCAGCAGCCTGGGACAGGGGGTGACTGAAGCTTTCTTT. Its protein product is CASSLGQGVTEAFF.

This clonotype was observed many times. The J gene is TRBJ1-5, the V gene TRBV29-1; D is uncertain. The germline CDR1 and CDR2 sequences are SQVTM and ANQGSEA. This CDR3 spans 11 amino acids. Trimming shortened V by 3 bases and J by 15 bases, and 15 bases separated the two germline ends. CDR3 sequence reads: CSVEVGARTHF. DNA for the CDR3: TGCAGCGTTGAGGTTGGCGCAAGGACGCATTTT.

The chain recombines TRBV28 with TRBJ2-1, with 9 bases lining up with TRBD1. Trimming took 7 bases from V and 0 from J; bases not matched to a gene: 7. The CDR3 runs to 16 residues. The germline CDR1 and CDR2 sequences are MDHEN and SYDVKM. The CDR3 nucleotides are TGTGCCAGCACCTCCGGACAGGGGCGCTCCTACAATGAGCAGTTCTTC. Residues: CASTSGQGRSYNEQFF.

This clonotype came up many times. This chain links TRBV6-6 with TRBJ1-5; D uncertain. Trimming stripped 8 bases from V and 3 bases from J, with 17 bases between. The CDR3 runs 15 residues. Germline CDR1 reads MNHNY; CDR2 reads SVGAGI (reference sequence). The CDR3 here is CASRERALYNQPQHF. Here the CDR3 DNA reads TGTGCCAGCCGGGAAAGGGCGCTTTACAATCAGCCCCAGCATTTT.

This clonotype was found a few times. V is TRBV30 and J is TRBJ2-1; a possible D gene is TRBD2 (5 bases). Germline V gene data show CDR1 as GTSNPN and CDR2 as SVGIG (reference sequence). V was clipped by 4 bases and J by 7 bases, with 11 bases between them. The CDR3 runs to 12 residues. The CDR3 region has the DNA TGTGCCTGGACCGGACTCCTGAATGAGCAGTTCTTC. It translates to CAWTGLLNEQFF.

A few counts support this clonotype. The chain links TRBV3-1 to TRBJ2-7, with a tentative D call TRBD1 (7 bases). Between the trimmed V and J ends, which lost 3 bases and 5 bases, there was a span of 11 bases. The CDR3 covers 13 residues. Germline CDR1 LGHDT, CDR2 YNNKEL (reference sequence). CDR3 sequence reads: CASSHTGEDEQYF. In nucleotides, the CDR3 is TGTGCCAGCAGCCACACAGGGGAGGACGAGCAGTACTTC.

This chain joins TRBV19 and TRBJ1-1, with D maybe TRBD1 (5 bases). From germline, CDR1 is LNHDA and CDR2 SQIVND (reference sequence). The V gene lost 7 bases and the J gene lost 10 bases, with 13 bases spanning the gap. This CDR3 is 11 amino acids long. The CDR3 nucleotides read TGTGCCAGTATCCGGGGACGAGGAGCTTTCTTT. As protein: CASIRGRGAFF.

This clonotype was seen a few times. The chain carries TRBV5-6 and TRBJ2-6; TRBD1 matches at 9 bases. The CDR3 has 18 residues. Per germline, CDR1 SGHDT and CDR2 YYEEEE. V shed 6 bases, J shed 1 base, and the junction held 11 bases outside the gene matches. The CDR3 bases are TGTGCCAGCACCGCCGAGGGACAGGGAAGGTCTGGGGCCAACGTCCTGACTTTC. Protein: CASTAEGQGRSGANVLTF.

V gene TRBV24-1 combines with J gene TRBJ2-6; D assignment may be TRBD1 or TRBD2 (5 bases each). CDR3 length equals 17 residues. V lost 4 bases, J lost 1 base, and 13 bases lay in between. Germline lookup yields CDR1 KGHDR and CDR2 SFDVKD. CDR3 region: CATSETGATSGANVLTF. In nucleotides, the CDR3 is TGTGCCACCAGTGAGACCGGGGCAACTTCTGGGGCCAACGTCCTGACTTTC.

The V and J genes are TRBV9 and TRBJ2-7, with D tentatively TRBD1 (6 bases). Germline CDR1 reads SGDLS; CDR2 reads YYNGEE. Trimming removed 0 bases from V and 3 bases from J, with 13 bases in between. This CDR3 is 15 amino acids long. CDR3 amino acids: CASSVAPDSSYEQYF. CDR3 DNA sequence: TGTGCCAGCAGCGTAGCCCCGGACAGTAGCTACGAGCAGTACTTC.

This sequence joins TRBV5-6 and TRBJ2-4; the D is unclear. The length of the CDR3 is 16 residues. Trimming left V 2 bases short and J 0 bases short, with 12 bases between. Germline assignment: CDR1 SGHDT and CDR2 YYEEEE. The CDR3 DNA follows: TGTGCCAGCAGCTTTCGGAACTTACTAGCCAAAAACATTCAGTACTTC. It encodes CASSFRNLLAKNIQYF.

The V gene is TRBV6-9, the J gene TRBJ1-1; D perhaps matches TRBD1 (6 bases). V was clipped by 6 bases and J by 0 bases, with 8 bases between them. The CDR3 has 13 residues. Germline CDR1 and CDR2: MNHGY and SVAAGI. The CDR3 DNA follows: TGTGCCAGCAGGGACAGCATGAACACTGAAGCTTTCTTT. The encoded protein is CASRDSMNTEAFF.

This clonotype came up many times. V and J are TRBV4-2 and TRBJ1-1, with a tentative D call TRBD1 (5 bases). There are 14 residues in the CDR3. V gave up 0 bases and J gave up 6 bases, with 11 bases separating them. Germline V gene lookup returns CDR1 LGHNA and CDR2 YNFKEQ. This CDR3 reads CASSQDRAGAEAFF. As DNA, the CDR3 is TGTGCCAGCAGCCAAGACAGGGCGGGCGCTGAAGCTTTCTTT.

This clonotype has ten or more counts. The chain recombines TRBV12-5 with TRBJ2-7, with 7 bases identical to TRBD1. The CDR3 sequence is 14 residues long. Losses at the gene ends were 5 bases for V and 3 bases for J; bases not matched to a gene: 7. The germline gives CDR1 LGHNT, CDR2 FRNRAP. The CDR3, as DNA: TGTGCTAGTGGTCCCGGGACAGCATACTACGAGCAGTACTTC. This translates into CASGPGTAYYEQYF.

The gene calls are TRBV3-1 and TRBJ1-1; D might be TRBD1 (5 bases). V lost 0 bases and J 4 bases, leaving 12 bases between the germline ends. Germline V lookup: CDR1 LGHDT, CDR2 YNNKEL (reference sequence). CDR3 length: 15 amino acids. CDR3 amino acids: CASSQEGMGVTEAFF. For the CDR3, the DNA is TGTGCCAGCAGCCAAGAGGGGATGGGGGTCACTGAAGCTTTCTTT.

This clonotype was counted between two and nine times. The chain links TRBV13 to TRBJ2-5, with D unclear. The germline CDR1 and CDR2 sequences are PRHDT and FYEKMQ (reference sequence). The CDR3 covers 11 residues. V shed 6 bases and J shed 10 bases, with 12 bases lying between them. The CDR3 DNA follows: TGTGCCAGCAGTCATATCATGGGCCAGTACTTC. Its translation is CASSHIMGQYF.

The V and J genes are TRBV6-1 and TRBJ1-5, with 9 nucleotides matching TRBD1. Germline loops: CDR1 MNHNS, CDR2 SASEGT. The V gene end was trimmed by 8 bases and the J gene end by 0 bases; junction bases not matched to a gene: 8. The CDR3 has 16 residues. CDR3 amino acids: CASQGQGLNSNQPQHF. The CDR3 bases are TGTGCCAGCCAGGGACAGGGCCTTAATAGCAATCAGCCCCAGCATTTT.

This clonotype came up many times. The J gene is TRBJ2-7, the V gene TRBV2; D possibly uses TRBD1 or TRBD2 (6 bases each). The CDR3 runs to 12 residues. Germline values: CDR1 SNHLY, CDR2 FYNNEI. V lost 10 bases to trimming and J lost 3 bases, with 13 bases between them. As DNA, the CDR3 is TGTGCCATCCGGGGGCTTCACTACGAGCAGTACTTC. It specifies CAIRGLHYEQYF.

This clonotype was observed a handful of times. The J gene is TRBJ2-3, the V gene TRBV7-6; D is undetermined. This CDR3 has 16 residues. V dropped 5 bases and J dropped 5 bases, with 20 bases sitting between them. The germline V gene has CDR1 SGHVS and CDR2 FNYEAQ. The CDR3 here is CASSVKSGYGEDTQYF. CDR3 nucleotide sequence: TGTGCCAGCAGCGTTAAATCAGGTTATGGGGAAGATACGCAGTATTTT.